This T cell receptor beta chain came from a study of post-analysis software for immune sequencing data. Study conclusions and caveats: Compared with controls, patients had more of five or six TRBV segments, including TRBV5-6, TRBV5-1 and TRBV20-1. Controls' normalized Chao1 diversity significantly exceeded that of multiple sclerosis patients.

Built from TCR beta cDNA, the libraries had unique molecular identifiers in them. From the PCR reads, TCRdb called clonotypes with MiXCR, one entry per CDR3 protein. The repertoire has around 160,000 distinct CDR3 sequences, around 34% of them found once; the top ten carry roughly 28%. Turning to this clonotype: Its antigen is currently unknown.

CDR3 length: 14 residues. J was trimmed by 0 bases and V by 10 bases; bases with no gene match: 9. Germline V gene lookup returns CDR1 SGHTA and CDR2 FQGTGA. This chain connects TRBV7-3 to TRBJ2-7; 7 nucleotides match TRBD2. This clonotype originated in a girl aged 10-17 years with multiple sclerosis. The material sequenced was blood, taken after autologous hematopoietic stem cell transplantation. The CDR3 DNA reads TGTGCCATTCGGGAGGCAGGGAGCTCCTACGAGCAGTACTTC. Its translation is CAIREAGSSYEQYF.